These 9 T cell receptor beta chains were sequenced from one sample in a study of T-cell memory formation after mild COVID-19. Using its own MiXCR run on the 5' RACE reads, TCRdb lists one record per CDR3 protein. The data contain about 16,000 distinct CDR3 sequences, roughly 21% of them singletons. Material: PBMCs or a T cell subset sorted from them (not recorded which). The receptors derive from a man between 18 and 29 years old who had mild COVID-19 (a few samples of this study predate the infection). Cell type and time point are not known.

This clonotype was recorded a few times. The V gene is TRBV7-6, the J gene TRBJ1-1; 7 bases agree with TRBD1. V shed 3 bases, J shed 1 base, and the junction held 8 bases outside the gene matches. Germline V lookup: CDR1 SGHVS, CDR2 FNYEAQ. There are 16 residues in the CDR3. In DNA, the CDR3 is TGTGCCAGCAGCTTGGGGAGGCAGGGGGGGAACACTGAAGCTTTCTTT. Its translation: CASSLGRQGGNTEAFF.

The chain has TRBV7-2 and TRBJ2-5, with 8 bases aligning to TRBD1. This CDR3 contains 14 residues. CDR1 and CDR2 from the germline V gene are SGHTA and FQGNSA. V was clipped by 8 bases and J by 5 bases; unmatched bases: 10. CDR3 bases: TGTGCCAGCTCGACCCAGGGGGCGCTGGAGACCCAGTACTTC. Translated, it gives CASSTQGALETQYF.

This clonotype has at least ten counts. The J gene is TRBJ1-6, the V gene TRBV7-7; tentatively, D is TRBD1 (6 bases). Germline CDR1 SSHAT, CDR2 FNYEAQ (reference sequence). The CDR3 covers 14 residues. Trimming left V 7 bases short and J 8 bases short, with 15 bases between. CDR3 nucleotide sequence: TGTGCCAGCACCCGCGGGGGGCGAGATTCACCCCTCCACTTT. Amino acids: CASTRGGRDSPLHF.

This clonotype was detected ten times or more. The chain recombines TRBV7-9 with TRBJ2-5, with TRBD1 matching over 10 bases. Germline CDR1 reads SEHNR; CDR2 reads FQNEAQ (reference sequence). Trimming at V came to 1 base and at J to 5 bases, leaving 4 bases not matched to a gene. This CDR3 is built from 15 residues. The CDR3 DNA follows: TGTGCCAGCAGCTTAGTCGACAGGGGGCCGGAGACCCAGTACTTC. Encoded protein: CASSLVDRGPETQYF.

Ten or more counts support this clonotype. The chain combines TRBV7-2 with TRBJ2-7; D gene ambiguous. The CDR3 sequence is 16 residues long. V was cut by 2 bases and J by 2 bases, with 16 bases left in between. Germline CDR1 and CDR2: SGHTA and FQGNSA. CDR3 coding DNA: TGTGCCAGCAGCTTACGATCAGGATCAGCGCCCTACGAGCAGTACGTC. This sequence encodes CASSLRSGSAPYEQYV.

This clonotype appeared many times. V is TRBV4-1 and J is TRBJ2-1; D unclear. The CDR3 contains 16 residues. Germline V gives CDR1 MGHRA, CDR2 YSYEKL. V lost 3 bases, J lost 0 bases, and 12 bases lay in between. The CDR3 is CASSQGWPSSYNEQFF. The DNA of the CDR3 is TGCGCCAGCAGCCAGGGGTGGCCGAGCTCCTACAATGAGCAGTTCTTC.

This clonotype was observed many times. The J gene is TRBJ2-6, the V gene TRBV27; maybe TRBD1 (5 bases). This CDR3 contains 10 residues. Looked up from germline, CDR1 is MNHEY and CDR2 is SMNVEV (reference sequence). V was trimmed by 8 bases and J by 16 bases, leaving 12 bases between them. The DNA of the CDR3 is TGTGCCAGCGGCTGGGGCAGTCTGACTTTC. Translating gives CASGWGSLTF. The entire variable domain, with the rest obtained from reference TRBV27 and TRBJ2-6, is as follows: EAQVTQNPRYLITVTGKKLTVTCSQNMNHEYMSWYRQDPGLGLRQIYYSMNVEVTDKGDVPEGYKVSRKEKRNFPLILESPSPNQTSLYFCASGWGSLTFGAGSRLTVL.

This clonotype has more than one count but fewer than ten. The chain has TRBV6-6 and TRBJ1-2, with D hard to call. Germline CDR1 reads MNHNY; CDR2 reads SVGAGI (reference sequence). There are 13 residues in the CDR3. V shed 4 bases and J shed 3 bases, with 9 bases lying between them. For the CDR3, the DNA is TGTGCCAGCAGTTGGTGGCAGTACTATGGCTACACCTTC. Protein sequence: CASSWWQYYGYTF.

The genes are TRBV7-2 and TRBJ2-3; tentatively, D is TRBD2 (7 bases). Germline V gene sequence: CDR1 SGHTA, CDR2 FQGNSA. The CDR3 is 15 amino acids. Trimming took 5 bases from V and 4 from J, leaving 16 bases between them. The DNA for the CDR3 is TGTGCCAGCAGCCTAGTGGGGGGGGCCCCAGATACGCAGTATTTT. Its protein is CASSLVGGAPDTQYF. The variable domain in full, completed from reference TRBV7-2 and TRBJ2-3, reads GAGVSQSPSNKVTEKGKDVELRCDPISGHTALYWYRQSLGQGLEFLIYFQGNSAPDKSGLPSDRFSAERTGGSVSTLTIQRTQQEDSAVYLCASSLVGGAPDTQYFGPGTRLTVL.